This passage covers 29 T cell receptor beta chains from one sample sequenced in a study of response to subunit inactivated influenza vaccine listed by TCRdb under 2018. Library prep was done by RT-PCR. Sequencer: Illumina HiSeq 2500. TCRdb took the public reads, trimmed them with fastp at Q25, ran MiXCR for clone calling and kept in-frame beta chains. Merged by CDR3 protein, the rows form single entries marked with the most common genes and DNA. The sample has approximately 700,000 distinct CDR3 sequences on record, more than 11% of them singletons. The ten largest clones add up to 6% to 8% of the sample. The source was PBMCs from blood, collected less than 15 days before vaccination. All receptors come from a man aged 50-59 years who received an inactivated influenza vaccine. Donor details come from another sample of the same person, matched by shared clones.

In nucleotides, the CDR3 is TGCAGCGTTGAAGACCGGGACACCCTCTATGGCTACACCTTC. This codes for CSVEDRDTLYGYTF. J is TRBJ1-2 and V is TRBV29-1; the D gene is possibly TRBD1 (6 bases). V was clipped by 0 bases and J by 4 bases, with 12 bases between them. CDR3 size: 14 residues. Germline loops: CDR1 SQVTM, CDR2 ANQGSEA.

V gene TRBV6-2 or TRBV6-3 combines with J gene TRBJ2-7, with D perhaps TRBD1 (5 bases). Germline-derived CDR1 and CDR2 are MNHEY and SVGEGT. The CDR3 is made up of 13 amino acids. Deletions cut 7 bases from V and 3 bases from J, with 13 bases between. CDR3 amino acids: CASTKDTHYEQYF. The CDR3 coding sequence is TGTGCCAGCACTAAGGACACCCACTACGAGCAGTACTTC.

This clonotype has a handful of counts. The chain joins TRBV5-1 to TRBJ2-7, with unresolved D. V shed 1 base and J shed 6 bases, with 14 bases lying between them. Germline CDR1 is SGHRS and CDR2 is YFSETQ. The CDR3 length is 14 residues. The CDR3 nucleotides read TGCGCCAGCAGCTTGCTGGCTGAATGGGGCGAGCAGTACTTC. Translation: CASSLLAEWGEQYF.

The chain carries TRBV4-3 and TRBJ2-7; 13 nucleotides align to TRBD2. The CDR3 spans 15 residues. J gave up 7 bases and V 2 bases, and 5 bases lay outside the gene matches. CDR1 LGHNA and CDR2 YSLEER come from the germline V gene. The CDR3 reads CASSQILAGGLEQYF. As DNA, the CDR3 is TGCGCCAGCAGCCAAATACTAGCGGGAGGGTTAGAGCAGTACTTC.

This clonotype came up a few times. The rearrangement joins TRBV9 to TRBJ2-7; TRBD1 might be the D (6 bases). CDR1 SGDLS and CDR2 YYNGEE come from the germline V gene. This CDR3 has 16 residues. V was pared by 0 bases and J by 2 bases, with 15 bases between. In nucleotides, the CDR3 is TGTGCCAGCAGCGTAGCGTCTACAGGGATCGCCTACGAGCAGTACTTC. This sequence encodes CASSVASTGIAYEQYF.

This clonotype was seen ten or more times. This sequence joins TRBV5-1 and TRBJ2-3; D tentatively reads TRBD1 or TRBD2 (5 bases each). The V gene's germline CDR1 is SGHRS and CDR2 YFSETQ. This CDR3 contains 14 residues. V dropped 5 bases and J dropped 1 base, with 11 bases sitting between them. CDR3 sequence: CASRPGPGTDTQYF. In nucleotides, the CDR3 is TGCGCCAGCAGACCGGGACCCGGCACAGATACGCAGTATTTT.

Only a few counts were recorded for this clonotype. The V gene is TRBV12-3 or TRBV12-4, the J gene TRBJ2-4; 8 bases agree with TRBD1. This CDR3 has 14 amino acids. V gave up 7 bases and J gave up 5 bases; unmatched junction bases: 7. The CDR3 nucleotides are TGTGCCAGCAAACCGGACAGGGATGAAAACATTCAGTACTTC. Translation gives CASKPDRDENIQYF.

This clonotype was seen a few times. The chain links TRBV29-1 to TRBJ2-5, with D possibly TRBD1 on 5 matching bases. The CDR3 has 14 amino acids. The ends were cut back, 3 bases at V and 1 base at J, with 12 bases in the middle. Germline V gene lookup returns CDR1 SQVTM and CDR2 ANQGSEA. CDR3 residues: CSVDWPRAQETQYF. CDR3 in DNA: TGCAGCGTTGACTGGCCCAGGGCCCAAGAGACCCAGTACTTC.

Ten or more counts support this clonotype. This sequence joins TRBV20-1 and TRBJ2-3; TRBD1 matches at 8 bases. V lost 4 bases to trimming and J lost 3 bases; unmatched junction nucleotides: 3. CDR1 and CDR2 (germline): DFQATT, SNEGSKA (reference sequence). The CDR3 totals 13 residues. The CDR3 reads CSATDRATDTQYF. In DNA form, the CDR3 reads TGCAGTGCTACGGACAGGGCGACAGATACGCAGTATTTT.

The chain employs TRBV4-1 and TRBJ1-1; 9 positions agree with TRBD1. Germline V CDR1 and CDR2: MGHRA, YSYEKL. V trimming: 1 base; J trimming: 6 bases; junction bases outside the gene matches: 9. This CDR3 has 16 residues. CDR3 bases: TGCGCCAGCAGCCAAGGTATTGGACAGGGGAGAGCTGAAGCTTTCTTT. It specifies CASSQGIGQGRAEAFF.

The rearrangement uses TRBV3-1 and TRBJ1-5; D is ambiguous. The CDR3 consists of 16 residues. V shed 3 bases and J shed 4 bases, with 16 bases lying between them. The germline gives CDR1 LGHDT, CDR2 YNNKEL (reference sequence). CDR3 sequence reads: CASSQGDPRLNQPQHF. CDR3 DNA sequence: TGTGCCAGCAGCCAGGGCGACCCTCGCCTAAATCAGCCCCAGCATTTT. Filled out from reference TRBV3-1 and TRBJ1-5, the complete variable domain reads DTAVSQTPKYLVTQMGNDKSIKCEQNLGHDTMYWYKQDSKKFLKIMFSYNNKELIINETVPNRFSPKSPDKAHLNLHINSLELGDSAVYFCASSQGDPRLNQPQHFGDGTRLSIL.

This chain's CDR3 is CSARPSGATDTQYF. DNA for the CDR3: TGCAGTGCTAGGCCCTCCGGGGCCACAGATACGCAGTATTTT. This chain links TRBV20-1 with TRBJ2-3, with D possibly called TRBD1 or TRBD2 (5 bases each). Germline V gene data show CDR1 as DFQATT and CDR2 as SNEGSKA (reference sequence). The CDR3 is made up of 14 amino acids. The V end was cut by 3 bases, the J end by 2 bases, with 12 bases between.

This clonotype has just one count. This chain uses TRBV12-3 or TRBV12-4 with TRBJ2-2; perhaps TRBD1 as D (6 bases). V shed 6 bases and J shed 6 bases, with 17 bases lying between them. The CDR3 covers 15 residues. The CDR3 loop is CASSPRGQSPGELFF. The CDR3 bases are TGTGCCAGCAGCCCCAGAGGACAGTCCCCCGGGGAGCTGTTTTTT.

V and J are TRBV5-1 and TRBJ2-4; D may match TRBD1 or TRBD2 (6 bases each). The CDR3 consists of 15 residues. V lost 3 bases and J 8 bases, leaving 18 bases between the germline ends. CDR1 is SGHRS, CDR2 YFSETQ, per germline. The chain's CDR3 is CASSYRESGVDIQYF. CDR3 DNA: TGCGCCAGCAGCTACAGGGAATCGGGGGTTGACATTCAGTACTTC.

The chain carries TRBV20-1 and TRBJ1-5, with unresolved D. V lost 0 bases and J 0 bases, leaving 6 bases between the germline ends. This CDR3 contains 14 residues. Germline V gene sequence: CDR1 DFQATT, CDR2 SNEGSKA (reference sequence). CDR3 in amino acids: CSAREQSSNQPQHF. DNA of the CDR3: TGCAGTGCTAGAGAACAGAGTAGCAATCAGCCCCAGCATTTT.

The rearrangement uses TRBV12-3 or TRBV12-4 and TRBJ1-2; 7 bases are a match to TRBD1. The CDR3 spans 17 residues. Losses at the gene ends were 5 bases for V and 1 base for J; bases not matched to a gene: 13. The CDR3, as DNA: TGTGCCAGCAGTCACAGGGACAGAAAATTTTATAACTATGGCTACACCTTC. It specifies CASSHRDRKFYNYGYTF.

The chain has TRBV5-1 and TRBJ1-1; 7 bases are shared with TRBD1. This CDR3 region has 14 residues. Trimming at V came to 4 bases and at J to 1 base, leaving 4 bases not matched to a gene. CDR1 SGHRS and CDR2 YFSETQ come from the germline V gene. The CDR3 spells CASSIRTGNTEAFF. As DNA, the CDR3 is TGCGCCAGCAGCATACGGACAGGGAACACTGAAGCTTTCTTT.

This clonotype was seen many times. The J gene is TRBJ1-5, the V gene TRBV20-1; 7 bases line up with TRBD1. The CDR3 sequence is 12 residues long. CDR1 is DFQATT, CDR2 SNEGSKA, per germline (reference sequence). V dropped 6 bases and J dropped 5; count of bases not matched to a gene: 4. CDR3 nucleotide sequence: TGCAGTGCCTCAACAGGGGATCAGCCCCAGCATTTT. Protein product: CSASTGDQPQHF.

This chain joins TRBV11-1 and TRBJ2-1, with 13 bases that match TRBD2. CDR1 is SGHAT, CDR2 FQDESV, per germline (reference sequence). The J segment lost 1 base and the V segment lost 5 bases, leaving 11 bases of the junction unmatched. The CDR3 loop spans 19 amino acids. Written as DNA, the CDR3 is TGTGCCAGCAGCGCAACTAGCGGGGGGGCCTCAGTTTCCTACAATGAGCAGTTCTTC. Amino acids: CASSATSGGASVSYNEQFF.

This clonotype was observed many times. This chain joins TRBV3-1 and TRBJ1-5; D may be TRBD1 (5 bases). The CDR3 is made up of 15 amino acids. V lost 2 bases and J 4 bases, leaving 12 bases between the germline ends. Germline V gene data show CDR1 as LGHDT and CDR2 as YNNKEL (reference sequence). In DNA form, the CDR3 reads TGTGCCAGCAGCCAAATCTCAGGGCGGAATCAGCCCCAGCATTTT. It translates to CASSQISGRNQPQHF.

As regards this clonotype: At one end, the junction sequence differs from germline, possibly due to a read error. V is TRBV20-1 and J is TRBJ2-1; tentatively, D is TRBD2 (5 bases). This CDR3 is 14 amino acids long. Germline CDR1 DFQATT, CDR2 SNEGSKA (reference sequence). The CDR3, as DNA: TGCAGTGCCAGAGGAAGCGGTCTCCACAATGAGCAGTTCTTC. Its translation is CSARGSGLHNEQFF.

This clonotype has a handful of counts. The CDR3 DNA reads TGCGCCAGCAGCTCTTTAGCGGGAGTCCCCAATGAGCAGTTCTTC. It codes for CASSSLAGVPNEQFF. V is TRBV5-1 and J is TRBJ2-1; 9 bases are shared with TRBD2. In germline, CDR1 is SGHRS, CDR2 YFSETQ. With V trimmed by 3 bases and J by 6 bases, 7 bases remained unmatched. This CDR3 has 15 amino acids. Looking up the rest from reference TRBV5-1 and TRBJ2-1 gives the full variable domain: KAGVTQTPRYLIKTRGQQVTLSCSPISGHRSVSWYQQTPGQGLQFLFEYFSETQRNKGNFPGRFSGRQFSNSRSEMNVSTLELGDSALYLCASSSLAGVPNEQFFGPGTRLTVL.

This clonotype was observed a few times. CDR3 protein: CASSPGLAGPFYEQYF. CDR3 sequence (DNA): TGTGCCAGCAGCCCCGGACTAGCGGGGCCTTTCTACGAGCAGTACTTC. The V gene is TRBV7-2, the J gene TRBJ2-7, with 12 bases lining up with TRBD2. This CDR3 spans 16 amino acids. CDR1 and CDR2 (germline): SGHTA, FQGNSA. The V segment lost 5 bases and the J segment 3 bases; nucleotides outside the gene matches: 8.

This clonotype appeared a few times. The chain joins TRBV7-2 to TRBJ2-7, with D possibly being TRBD1 (5 bases). Trimming removed 1 base from V and 0 bases from J, with 10 bases in between. Germline V CDR1 and CDR2: SGHTA, FQGNSA. CDR3 length: 15 amino acids. The CDR3 DNA reads TGTGCCAGCAGCTTAGTACAGGAAAGCTCCTACGAGCAGTACTTC. Its translation is CASSLVQESSYEQYF.

This clonotype occurred many times. This chain joins TRBV2 and TRBJ2-7; D possibly corresponds to TRBD2 (5 bases). Between the trimmed V and J ends, which lost 7 bases and 6 bases, there was a span of 16 bases. Per germline, CDR1 SNHLY and CDR2 FYNNEI. The CDR3 is made up of 13 amino acids. DNA for the CDR3: TGTGCCAGCAATGAGCGGACCTCCCGCGAGCAGTACTTC. This codes for CASNERTSREQYF.

This clonotype has just a few counts. The chain employs TRBV7-8 and TRBJ2-7; D is ambiguous. From germline, CDR1 is SGHVS and CDR2 FQNEAQ. The CDR3 loop spans 16 amino acids. Trimming left V 7 bases short and J 2 bases short, with 21 bases between. For the CDR3, the DNA is TGTGCCAGCACCCCTGGAGTAGTAATCGATCCCTACGAGCAGTACTTC. It is translated as CASTPGVVIDPYEQYF.

This clonotype was seen ten or more times. The chain recombines TRBV4-2 with TRBJ2-2; D is unresolved. The V and J ends lost 4 bases and 1 base respectively, with 10 bases between them. This CDR3 is built from 15 residues. Germline-derived CDR1 and CDR2 are LGHNA and YNFKEQ. CDR3 DNA sequence: TGTGCCAGCAGCCGAATGGACGGGAACACCGGGGAGCTGTTTTTT. Translation gives CASSRMDGNTGELFF.

The chain has TRBV20-1 and TRBJ2-1; TRBD1 agrees at 9 bases. V gave up 1 base and J gave up 0 bases; unmatched junction bases: 10. Germline-derived CDR1 and CDR2 are DFQATT and SNEGSKA (reference sequence). The CDR3 length is 18 residues. The CDR3 nucleotides read TGCAGTGCTAGAGCGACAGGGGGTGGTCGTAGCTCCTACAATGAGCAGTTCTTC. Its protein is CSARATGGGRSSYNEQFF.

The chain has TRBV6-5 and TRBJ2-4, with D unclear. Trimming cost V 0 bases and J 4 bases, with 10 bases left between them. The CDR3 consists of 15 residues. Germline V gene lookup returns CDR1 MNHEY and CDR2 SVGAGI. CDR3 coding DNA: TGTGCCAGCAGTTACTCGATTCGGAATAAAAACATTCAGTACTTC. The encoded protein is CASSYSIRNKNIQYF.